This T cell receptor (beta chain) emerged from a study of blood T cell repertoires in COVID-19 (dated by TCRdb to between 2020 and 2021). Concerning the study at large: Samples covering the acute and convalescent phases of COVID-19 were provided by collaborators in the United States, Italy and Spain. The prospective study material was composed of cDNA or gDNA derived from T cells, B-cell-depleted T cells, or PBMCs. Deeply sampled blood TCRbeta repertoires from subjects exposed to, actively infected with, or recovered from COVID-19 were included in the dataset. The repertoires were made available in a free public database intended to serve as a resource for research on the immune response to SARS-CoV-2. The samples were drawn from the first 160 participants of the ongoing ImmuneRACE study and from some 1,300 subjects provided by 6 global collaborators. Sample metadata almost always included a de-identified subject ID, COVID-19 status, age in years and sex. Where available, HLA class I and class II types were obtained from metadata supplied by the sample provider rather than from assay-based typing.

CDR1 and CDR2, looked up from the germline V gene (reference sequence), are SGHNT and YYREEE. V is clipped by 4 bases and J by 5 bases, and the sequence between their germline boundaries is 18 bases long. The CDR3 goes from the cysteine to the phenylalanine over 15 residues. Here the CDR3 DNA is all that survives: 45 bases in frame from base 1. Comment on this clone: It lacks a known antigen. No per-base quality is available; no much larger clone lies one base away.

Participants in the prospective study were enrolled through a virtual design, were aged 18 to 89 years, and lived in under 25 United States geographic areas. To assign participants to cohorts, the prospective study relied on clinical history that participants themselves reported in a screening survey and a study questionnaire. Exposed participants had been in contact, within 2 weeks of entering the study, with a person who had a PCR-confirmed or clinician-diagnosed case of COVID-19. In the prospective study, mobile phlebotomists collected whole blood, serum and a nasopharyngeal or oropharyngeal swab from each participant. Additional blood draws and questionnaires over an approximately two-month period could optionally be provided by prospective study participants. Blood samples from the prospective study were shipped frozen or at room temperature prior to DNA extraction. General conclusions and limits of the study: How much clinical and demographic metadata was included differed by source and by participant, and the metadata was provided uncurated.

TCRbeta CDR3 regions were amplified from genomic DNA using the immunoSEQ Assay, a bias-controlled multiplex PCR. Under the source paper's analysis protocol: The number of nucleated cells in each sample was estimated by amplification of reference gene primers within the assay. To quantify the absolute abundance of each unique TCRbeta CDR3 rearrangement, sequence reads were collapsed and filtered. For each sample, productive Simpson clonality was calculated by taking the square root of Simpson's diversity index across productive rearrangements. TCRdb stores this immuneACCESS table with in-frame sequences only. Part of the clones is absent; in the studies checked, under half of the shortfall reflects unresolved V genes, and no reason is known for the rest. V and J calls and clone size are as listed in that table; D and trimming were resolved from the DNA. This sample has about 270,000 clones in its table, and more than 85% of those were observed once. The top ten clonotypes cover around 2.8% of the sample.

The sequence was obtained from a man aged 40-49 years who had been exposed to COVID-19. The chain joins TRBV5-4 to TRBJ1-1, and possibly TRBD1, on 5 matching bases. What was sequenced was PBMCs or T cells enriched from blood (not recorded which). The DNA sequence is TGTGCCAGCAGCCTCAACGGGGGTGGTTGGACTGAAGCTTTCTTT. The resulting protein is CASSLNGGGWTEAFF.